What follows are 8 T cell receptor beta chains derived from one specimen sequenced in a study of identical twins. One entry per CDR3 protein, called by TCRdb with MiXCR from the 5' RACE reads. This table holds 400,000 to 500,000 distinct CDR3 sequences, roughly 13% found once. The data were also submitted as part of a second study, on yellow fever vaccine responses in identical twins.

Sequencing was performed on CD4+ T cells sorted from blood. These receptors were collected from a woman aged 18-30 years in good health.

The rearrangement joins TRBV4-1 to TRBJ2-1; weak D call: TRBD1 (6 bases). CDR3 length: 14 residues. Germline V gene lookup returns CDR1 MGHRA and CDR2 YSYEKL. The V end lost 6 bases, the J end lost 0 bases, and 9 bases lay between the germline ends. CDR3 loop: CASRPGDSYNEQFF. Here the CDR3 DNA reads TGCGCCAGCAGACCAGGGGACTCCTACAATGAGCAGTTCTTC.

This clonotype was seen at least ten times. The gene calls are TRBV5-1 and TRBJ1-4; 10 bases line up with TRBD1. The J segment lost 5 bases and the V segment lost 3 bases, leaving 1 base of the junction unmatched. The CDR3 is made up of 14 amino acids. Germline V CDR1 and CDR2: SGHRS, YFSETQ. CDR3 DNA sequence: TGCGCCAGCAGCTCGGGACAGGGGAATGAAAAACTGTTTTTT. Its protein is CASSSGQGNEKLFF.

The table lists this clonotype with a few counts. The CDR3 bases are TGTGCCAGCAGCTCGGTAATACTAGCGGGGGGGGAGCAGTTCTTC. Its protein product is CASSSVILAGGEQFF. The chain has TRBV11-2 and TRBJ2-1; the match to TRBD2 covers 13 bases. The V gene's germline CDR1 is SGHAT and CDR2 FQNNGV. This CDR3 contains 15 residues. Germline trimming cut 4 bases from V and 10 bases from J; bases unmatched to any gene: 7.

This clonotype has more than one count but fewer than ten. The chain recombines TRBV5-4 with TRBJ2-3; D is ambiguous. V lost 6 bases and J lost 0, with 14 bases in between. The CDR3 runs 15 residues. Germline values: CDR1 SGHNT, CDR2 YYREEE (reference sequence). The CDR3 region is CASTHGVFSTDTQYF. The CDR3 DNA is TGTGCCAGCACCCATGGAGTATTTAGCACAGATACGCAGTATTTT. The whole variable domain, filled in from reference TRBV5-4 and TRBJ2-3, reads ETGVTQSPTHLIKTRGQQVTLRCSSQSGHNTVSWYQQALGQGPQFIFQYYREEENGRGNFPPRFSGLQFPNYSSELNVNALELDDSALYLCASTHGVFSTDTQYFGPGTRLTVL.

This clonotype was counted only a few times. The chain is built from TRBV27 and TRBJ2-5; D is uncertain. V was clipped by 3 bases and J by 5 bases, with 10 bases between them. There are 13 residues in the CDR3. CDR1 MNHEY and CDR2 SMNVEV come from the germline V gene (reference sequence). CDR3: CASSLDVRETQYF. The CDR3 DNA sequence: TGTGCCAGCAGTTTGGACGTCAGGGAGACCCAGTACTTC.

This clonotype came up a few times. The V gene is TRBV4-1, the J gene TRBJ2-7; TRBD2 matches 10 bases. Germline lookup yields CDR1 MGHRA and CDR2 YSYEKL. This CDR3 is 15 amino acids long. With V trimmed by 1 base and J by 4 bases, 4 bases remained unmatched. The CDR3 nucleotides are TGCGCCAGCAGCCAAGCCCCTAGCGGGAGTTACGAGCAGTACTTC. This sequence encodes CASSQAPSGSYEQYF.

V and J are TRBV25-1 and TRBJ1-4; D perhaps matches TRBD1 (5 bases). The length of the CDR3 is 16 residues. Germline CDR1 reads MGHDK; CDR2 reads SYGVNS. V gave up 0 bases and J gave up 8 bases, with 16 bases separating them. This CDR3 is CASSEYGGITREKLFF. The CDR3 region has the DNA TGTGCCAGCAGTGAATATGGGGGGATAACGCGCGAAAAACTGTTTTTT.

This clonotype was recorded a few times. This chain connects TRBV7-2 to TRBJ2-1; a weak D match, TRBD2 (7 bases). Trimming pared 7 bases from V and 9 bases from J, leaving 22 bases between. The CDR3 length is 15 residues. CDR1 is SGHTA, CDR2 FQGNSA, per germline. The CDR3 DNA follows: TGTGCCAGCACCCAAGAGGGGGGGCTCGGTGGTGAGCAGTTCTTC. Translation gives CASTQEGGLGGEQFF.